This entry is about one TCR beta chain. V was cut by 7 bases and J by 3 bases, with 3 bases left in between. The CDR3 is 11 residues long. The germline gives CDR1 MNHNS, CDR2 SASEGT. These data originate in a study of T cells in Graves' hyperthyroidism and ophthalmopathy. Template material for amplifying TCR beta CDR3 regions consisted of RNA transcripts. Carried out on the TCR CDR3, a first-round RT-PCR used the HTBI primer set. TCRdb re-analysed the multiplex PCR reads in MiXCR, keeping a single row per CDR3 protein. The sample lists about 640,000 distinct CDR3 sequences; more than 20% were seen once.

Sequenced: blood. The chain carries TRBV6-1 and TRBJ2-2, with no clear D. The source is a man aged 25 to 40 with Graves' ophthalmopathy. CDR3 sequence reads: CASIDTGELFF. The CDR3 nucleotides read TGTGCCAGCATCGACACCGGGGAGCTGTTTTTT.